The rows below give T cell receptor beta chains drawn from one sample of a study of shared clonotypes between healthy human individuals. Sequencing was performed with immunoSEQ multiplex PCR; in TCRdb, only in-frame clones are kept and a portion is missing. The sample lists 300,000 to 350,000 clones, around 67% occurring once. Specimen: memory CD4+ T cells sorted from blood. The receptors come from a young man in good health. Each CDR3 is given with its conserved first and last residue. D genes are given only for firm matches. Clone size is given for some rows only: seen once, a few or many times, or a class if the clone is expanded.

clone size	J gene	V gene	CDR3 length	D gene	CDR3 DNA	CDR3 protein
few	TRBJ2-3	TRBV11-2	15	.	TGTGCCAGCAGCCAAGCCCGGGTGGGGACAGATACGCAGTATTTT	CASSQARVGTDTQYF
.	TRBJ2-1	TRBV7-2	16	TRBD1	TGTGCCAGCAGCTTAGTGGGCCGGACAGGGGGCGATGAGCAGTTCTTC	CASSLVGRTGGDEQFF
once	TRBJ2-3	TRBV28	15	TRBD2	TGTGCCAGCAGGCTGGGGACTAGCGGATCAGATACGCAGTATTTT	CASRLGTSGSDTQYF
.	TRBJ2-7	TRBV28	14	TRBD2	TGTGCCAGCAGTTTAGGTCGGGAGGGCTACGAGCAGTACTTC	CASSLGREGYEQYF
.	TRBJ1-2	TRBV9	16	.	TGTGCCAGCAGCGCCCGAGGGGAGACCGGTAACTATGGCTACACCTTC	CASSARGETGNYGYTF
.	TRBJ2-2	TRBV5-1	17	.	TGCGCCAGCAGCTTCAATCCGGGACAACCGAACACCGGGGAGCTGTTTTTT	CASSFNPGQPNTGELFF
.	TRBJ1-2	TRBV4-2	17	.	TGTGCCAGCAGCCAAGGAGGTCTGAGTTTCGCTAACTATGGCTACACCTTC	CASSQGGLSFANYGYTF
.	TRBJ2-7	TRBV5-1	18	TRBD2	TGCGCCAGCAGCTTAAGGTCGAGGACTAGCTTGGGATTATACGAGCAGTACTTC	CASSLRSRTSLGLYEQYF
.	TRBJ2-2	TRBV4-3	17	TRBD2	TGCGCCAGCAGCGGACTAGCGGGAGGGCCAAACACCGGGGAGCTGTTTTTT	CASSGLAGGPNTGELFF
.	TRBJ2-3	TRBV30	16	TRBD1	TGTGCCTGGAGACGGTTGGGGACAGCTGTCACAGATACGCAGTATTTT	CAWRRLGTAVTDTQYF